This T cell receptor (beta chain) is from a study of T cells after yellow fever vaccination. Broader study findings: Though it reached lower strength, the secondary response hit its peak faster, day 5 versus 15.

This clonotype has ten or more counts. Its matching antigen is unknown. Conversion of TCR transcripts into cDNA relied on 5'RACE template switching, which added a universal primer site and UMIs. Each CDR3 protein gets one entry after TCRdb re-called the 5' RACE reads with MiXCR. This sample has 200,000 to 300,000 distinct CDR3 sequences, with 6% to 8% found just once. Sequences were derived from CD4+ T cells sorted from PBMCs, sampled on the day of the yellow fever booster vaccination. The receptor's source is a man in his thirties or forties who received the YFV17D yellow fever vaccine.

The CDR3 sequence: CSVPSSGLLAFF. The CDR3, as DNA: TGCAGCGTCCCCTCGTCAGGCTTGTTGGCTTTCTTT. This sequence joins TRBV29-1 and TRBJ1-1; D remains ambiguous. The CDR3 contains 12 residues. Germline V gene lookup returns CDR1 SQVTM and CDR2 ANQGSEA. The germline V and J ends were trimmed by 6 bases and 11 bases, with 19 bases remaining between them.